This T cell receptor beta chain appears in the sequencing data of a study of monozygotic twins with inflammatory bowel disease (dated by TCRdb to between 2018 and 2020). Study-wide context: The complete study included about 28 monozygotic twin pairs: 19 IBD-discordant Danish pairs and nine German pairs, of which four were IBD-concordant and five were IBD-discordant. Disease-associated traits were sought mainly through comparisons between IBD patients and their genetically identical healthy co-twins within discordant pairs. Each individual had, on average, about 151 000 unique TCRalpha sequences and 181 000 unique TCRbeta sequences available for analysis. The paper as a whole reports these results and caveats: Because patients received different immunosuppressive treatments, the repertoires may have picked up extra background noise and variability between individuals. Compared with healthy twins, IBD patients had fewer clonotypes in common with other individuals, a difference most pronounced in patients showing signs of disease activity. TCRbeta repertoire diversity, by inverse Simpson index, was decreased in IBD patients compared with their healthy co-twins. Concordant and discordant twins showed no difference in repertoire similarity, possibly because of limited statistical power. The results gave no support for a single strong signal or clonotype linked to IBD. The analysis was unable to tell apart different T cell subtypes.

The germline V gene supplies CDR1 ENHRY and CDR2 SYGVKD. Including cysteine and phenylalanine, the CDR3 has 13 amino acids. DNA for this receptor is not on file. Library preparation used 5' RACE. The input for every TCR library was 3500 ng of total RNA. cDNA was synthesized with SMARTScribe reverse transcriptase in eight separate reactions per sample. During cDNA synthesis, template switching introduced unique molecular identifiers that contained a 6-nucleotide sample barcode. Two nested PCRs of about 16 and 10 cycles amplified the TCRalpha and TCRbeta cDNA, and bead purification followed each PCR. Before amplification, the cDNA was treated with uracil DNA-glycosylase and purified using the QIAquick PCR purification kit. In the second PCR, Illumina TruSeq-compatible adapters and sample-specific barcodes were added. TapeStation and Qubit were used to check library quality and concentration, and 5 to 6.5 ng of each library went into the pool. Sequencing of the pooled libraries was done on an Illumina HiSeq2500 single-index Rapid Run using custom sequencing primers and 2 x 100 bp reads. In the paper's pipeline: MiGEC version 1.2.6 was used for UMI-based consensus assembly to correct PCR and sequencing errors. V(D)J alignment, clonotype assembly and CDR3 extraction were performed with MiXCR version 2.1.1. Gene usage, clonotype sharing and MAIT/NKT TCR abundance were normalised by analysing the top 1000, 10 000 and 20 000 clonotypes per sample. After downsampling to 27 000 UMIs, diversity was calculated as the inverse Simpson index using the vegan R package. Paired Mann-Whitney U tests were applied to discordant twin pairs, with Benjamini-Hochberg correction for multiple testing. With the reads reprocessed by TCRdb, a single entry stands for each CDR3 protein sequence and no DNA is reported. TCRdb, rather than the study authors, made the V and J calls. The record for this sample contains 440,000 or so distinct CDR3 sequences. The leading ten clones occupy 2% to 2.5% of the sample.

From each donor, a 2.5 ml peripheral blood sample was drawn into PAXgene tubes and stored at -80 degrees C. Without any T cell sorting, total RNA was extracted from whole blood using the PAXgene blood miRNA kit on an automated QIAcube. Peripheral blood from monozygotic twin pairs who were concordant or discordant for inflammatory bowel disease underwent deep TCRalpha and TCRbeta repertoire profiling using unique molecular barcoding. Smoking habits were recorded for all twin pairs, with individuals classified as current, former or never smokers. As regards this clonotype: The specificity of this receptor is unknown.

Material for sequencing was blood. The chain was built from TRBV10-3 and TRBJ2-7; the D call of TRBD1 rests on TCRdb alone, since no DNA is present to check it. The receptor was isolated from a human donor with ulcerative colitis or Crohn's disease, or a healthy co-twin of an affected twin (not recorded which). The CDR3 reads CAISDPARGEQYF.